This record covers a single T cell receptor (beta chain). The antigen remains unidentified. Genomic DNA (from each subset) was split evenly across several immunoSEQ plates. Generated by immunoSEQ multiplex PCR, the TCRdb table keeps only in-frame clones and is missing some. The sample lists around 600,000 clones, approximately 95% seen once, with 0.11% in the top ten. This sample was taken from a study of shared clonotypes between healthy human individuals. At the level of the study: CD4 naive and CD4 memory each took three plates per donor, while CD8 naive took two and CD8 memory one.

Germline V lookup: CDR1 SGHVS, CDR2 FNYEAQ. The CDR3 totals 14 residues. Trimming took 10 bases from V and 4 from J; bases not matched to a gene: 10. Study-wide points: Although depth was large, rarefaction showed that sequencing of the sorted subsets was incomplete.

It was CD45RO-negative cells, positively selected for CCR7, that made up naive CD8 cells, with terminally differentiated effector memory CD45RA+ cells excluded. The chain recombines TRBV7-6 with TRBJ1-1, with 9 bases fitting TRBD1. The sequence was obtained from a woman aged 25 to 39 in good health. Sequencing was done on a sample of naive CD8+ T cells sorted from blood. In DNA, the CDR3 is TGTGCCACAGCAAGCCGACAGGGGGTCACTGAAGCTTTCTTT. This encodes CATASRQGVTEAFF.